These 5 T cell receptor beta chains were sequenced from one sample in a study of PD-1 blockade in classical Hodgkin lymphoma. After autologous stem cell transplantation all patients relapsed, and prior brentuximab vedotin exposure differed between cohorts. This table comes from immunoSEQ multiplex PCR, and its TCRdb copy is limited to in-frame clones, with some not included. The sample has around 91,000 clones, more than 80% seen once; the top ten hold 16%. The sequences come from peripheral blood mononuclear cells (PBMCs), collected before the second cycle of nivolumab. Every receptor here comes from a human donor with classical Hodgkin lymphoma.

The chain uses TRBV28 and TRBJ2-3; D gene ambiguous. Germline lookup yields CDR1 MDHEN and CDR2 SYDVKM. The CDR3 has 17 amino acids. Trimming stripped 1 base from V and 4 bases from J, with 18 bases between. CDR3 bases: TGTGCCAGCAGTTTATTGGGCAGGACCCCTGGGGCAGATACGCAGTATTTT. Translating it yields CASSLLGRTPGADTQYF.

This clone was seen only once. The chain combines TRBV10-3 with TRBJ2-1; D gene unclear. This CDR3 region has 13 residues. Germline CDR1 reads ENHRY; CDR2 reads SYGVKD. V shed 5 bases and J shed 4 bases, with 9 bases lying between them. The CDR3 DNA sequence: TGTGCCATCAGTCCGTGGAGTTACAATGAGCAGTTCTTC. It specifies CAISPWSYNEQFF.

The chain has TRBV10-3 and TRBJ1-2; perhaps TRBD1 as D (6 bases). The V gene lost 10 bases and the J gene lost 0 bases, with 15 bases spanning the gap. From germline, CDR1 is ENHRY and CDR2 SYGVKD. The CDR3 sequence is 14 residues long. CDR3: CATARTETNYGYTF. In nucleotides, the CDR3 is TGTGCCACCGCCCGGACAGAAACTAACTATGGCTACACCTTC.

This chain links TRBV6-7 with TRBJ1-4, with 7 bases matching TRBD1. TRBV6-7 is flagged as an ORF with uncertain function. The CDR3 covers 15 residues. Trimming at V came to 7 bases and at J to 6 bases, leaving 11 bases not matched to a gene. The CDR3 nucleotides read TGTGCCAGCAACAAAAACGGACAGGATGATGAAAAACTGTTTTTT. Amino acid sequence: CASNKNGQDDEKLFF.

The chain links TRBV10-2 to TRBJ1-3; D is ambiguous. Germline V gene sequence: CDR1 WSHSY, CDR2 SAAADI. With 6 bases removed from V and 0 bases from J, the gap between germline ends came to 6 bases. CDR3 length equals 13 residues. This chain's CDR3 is CASSQSSGNTIYF. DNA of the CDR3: TGCGCCAGCAGCCAGAGCTCTGGAAACACCATATATTTT.